A selection of T cell receptor beta chains follows, all from one sample in a study of cytomegalovirus exposure and HLA in healthy donors. TCRdb keeps only in-frame clones here, not all; method: immunoSEQ multiplex PCR. The sample has under 90,000 clones. The sample was PBMCs. All receptors derive from a man aged 45-65 years in good health and CMV-seropositive. Each CDR3 is given with its conserved first and last residue. The D gene is left open where the match is weak.

J gene	V gene	D gene	CDR3 protein	CDR3 DNA
TRBJ2-7	TRBV18	NA	CASSPPAGTHEQYF	TGTGCCAGCTCACCACCGGCAGGAACCCACGAGCAGTACTTC
TRBJ2-6	TRBV7-2	NA	CASSFGGSIGGANVLTF	TGTGCCAGCAGCTTCGGAGGGAGTATCGGTGGGGCCAACGTCCTGACTTTC
TRBJ2-1	TRBV19	TRBD2	CASSSTGLAGGPGNEQFF	TGTGCCAGTAGTTCGACCGGACTAGCGGGAGGGCCGGGGAATGAGCAGTTCTTC
TRBJ1-5	TRBV6-6	NA	CASRLGRGAVNQPQHF	TGTGCCAGCAGACTCGGGAGGGGGGCGGTTAATCAGCCCCAGCATTTT
TRBJ2-5	TRBV23-1	NA	CASTVGGPKSKETQYF	TGCGCCAGCACGGTGGGGGGACCTAAATCCAAAGAGACCCAGTACTTC
TRBJ2-5	TRBV11-2	TRBD2	CASSLESLAGGQETQYF	TGTGCCAGCAGCTTAGAATCCCTAGCGGGAGGCCAAGAGACCCAGTACTTC
TRBJ1-1	TRBV19	NA	CASSIGTRGAFF	TGTGCCAGTAGTATAGGGACTCGAGGAGCTTTCTTT
TRBJ1-1	TRBV5-1	NA	CASSLGGEVNTEAFF	TGCGCCAGCAGCTTGGGTGGAGAGGTGAACACTGAAGCTTTCTTT
TRBJ2-1	TRBV18	TRBD1	CASSERGTGIGNEQFF	TGTGCCAGCTCCGAGCGAGGGACAGGGATTGGTAATGAGCAGTTCTTC
TRBJ1-6	TRBV18	NA	CASSLRRDNSPLHF	TGTGCCAGCTCACTCCGGAGAGATAATTCACCCCTCCACTTT
TRBJ1-2	TRBV29-1	TRBD1	CSVYRQGAHGYTF	TGCAGCGTTTATAGACAGGGGGCGCATGGCTACACCTTC
TRBJ2-2	TRBV7-2	NA	CASSSPPNTGELFF	TGTGCCAGCAGCTCCCCTCCGAACACCGGGGAGCTGTTTTTT
TRBJ2-7	TRBV7-2	TRBD2	CASSRTSGDSYEQYF	TGTGCCAGCAGCCGGACTAGCGGGGACTCCTACGAGCAGTACTTC
TRBJ2-2	TRBV9	TRBD1	CASSAPGQGAGGELFF	TGTGCCAGCAGCGCCCCGGGACAGGGGGCTGGAGGGGAGCTGTTTTTT
TRBJ2-1	TRBV11-2	NA	CASSSTVLSYNEQFF	TGTGCCAGCAGCTCTACAGTGCTCTCCTACAATGAGCAGTTCTTC
TRBJ2-3	TRBV19	NA	CASSIRTYTDTQYF	TGTGCCAGTAGTATTAGAACTTACACAGATACGCAGTATTTT
TRBJ2-2	TRBV28	NA	CASSFYSHTGELFF	TGTGCCAGCAGTTTTTACAGTCACACCGGGGAGCTGTTTTTT
TRBJ2-2	TRBV6-5	NA	CASSYSRMTGELFF	TGTGCCAGCAGTTACTCGCGTATGACCGGGGAGCTGTTTTTT
TRBJ1-2	TRBV6-5	TRBD1	CASSGVDRLGYGYTF	TGTGCCAGCAGTGGCGTGGACAGGCTGGGCTATGGCTACACCTTC
TRBJ1-2	TRBV6-5	NA	CASSYLRPRDYGYTF	TGTGCCAGCAGTTACCTACGGCCTCGGGACTATGGCTACACCTTC
TRBJ1-2	TRBV18	NA	CASSPQNRVNYGYTF	TGTGCCAGCTCACCACAAAACAGGGTTAACTATGGCTACACCTTC
TRBJ2-5	TRBV9	TRBD1	CASSPGQGLTQYF	TGTGCCAGCAGTCCGGGACAGGGGTTGACCCAGTACTTC
TRBJ1-3	TRBV11-1	NA	CASSFIFQGSGNTIYF	TGTGCCAGCAGCTTTATATTCCAGGGCTCTGGAAACACCATATATTTT
TRBJ1-1	TRBV5-4	TRBD1	CASSLTGVHTEAFF	TGTGCCAGCAGCTTGACAGGGGTTCACACTGAAGCTTTCTTT
TRBJ1-5	TRBV27	TRBD1	CASSSPGQNNQPQHF	TGTGCCAGCAGTTCTCCGGGACAGAACAATCAGCCCCAGCATTTT
TRBJ1-2	TRBV5-8	TRBD1	CASTKTGQDYGYTF	TGTGCCAGCACCAAAACCGGACAGGACTATGGCTACACCTTC
TRBJ1-1	TRBV7-2	NA	CASSFSRYTEAFF	TGTGCCAGCAGCTTCTCACGGTACACTGAAGCTTTCTTT
TRBJ2-5	TRBV27	TRBD1	CASSWTGALLETQYF	TGTGCCAGCAGCTGGACAGGGGCCCTTCTGGAGACCCAGTACTTC
TRBJ1-2	TRBV30	TRBD1	CAWRDDRGRNYGYTF	TGTGCCTGGAGAGATGACAGGGGGCGAAACTATGGCTACACCTTC
TRBJ2-1	TRBV4-3	TRBD2	CASSQVREGYNEQFF	TGCGCCAGCAGCCAAGTACGGGAGGGTTACAATGAGCAGTTCTTC
TRBJ1-1	TRBV10-3	NA	CAIRLAGENTEAFF	TGTGCCATCAGACTCGCGGGGGAGAACACTGAAGCTTTCTTT
TRBJ1-5	TRBV28	NA	CASSSEGLGVQPQHF	TGTGCCAGCAGTTCGGAGGGACTAGGTGTTCAGCCCCAGCATTTT
TRBJ2-1	TRBV11-3	NA	CASSLDKGVYNEQFF	TGTGCCAGCAGCTTAGATAAAGGGGTTTACAATGAGCAGTTCTTC
TRBJ1-1	TRBV23-1	TRBD1	CASSQLAWDRGNTEAFF	TGCGCCAGCAGTCAATTAGCCTGGGACAGGGGTAACACTGAAGCTTTCTTT
TRBJ1-5	TRBV30	NA	CAWDNSNQPQHF	TGTGCCTGGGACAATAGCAATCAGCCCCAGCATTTT
TRBJ1-1	TRBV7-9	NA	CASSSWGPNTEAFF	TGTGCCAGCAGCTCATGGGGCCCGAACACTGAAGCTTTCTTT
TRBJ1-5	TRBV10-1	TRBD1	CASTYIGTGDFDSNQPQHF	TGCGCCAGCACCTATATTGGGACAGGGGACTTCGATAGCAATCAGCCCCAGCATTTT
TRBJ2-1	TRBV4-3	TRBD1	CASSQGDRENNEQFF	TGCGCCAGCAGCCAAGGGGACAGGGAAAACAATGAGCAGTTCTTC
TRBJ1-4	TRBV6-5	NA	CASSYSGAYNEKLFF	TGTGCCAGCAGTTACTCGGGGGCTTACAATGAAAAACTGTTTTTT
TRBJ2-7	TRBV4-3	NA	CASSQQVSYEQYF	TGCGCCAGCAGCCAACAGGTCTCCTACGAGCAGTACTTC
TRBJ2-1	TRBV7-2	NA	CASSSTVPDGEQFF	TGTGCCAGCAGCTCGACAGTACCTGACGGGGAGCAGTTCTTC
TRBJ1-3	TRBV4-1	NA	CASSQGEMRGNTIYF	TGCGCCAGCAGCCAAGGGGAGATGCGGGGAAACACCATATATTTT
TRBJ1-2	TRBV7-9	TRBD1	CASSLEKGAINYGYTF	TGTGCCAGCAGCTTAGAGAAGGGGGCCATTAACTATGGCTACACCTTC
TRBJ2-7	TRBV4-2	NA	CASSQGIASISSYEQYF	TGTGCCAGCAGCCAAGGAATCGCATCGATTAGCTCCTACGAGCAGTACTTC
TRBJ2-7	TRBV11-3	TRBD2	CASSFGGRAFEQYF	TGTGCCAGCAGCTTTGGAGGGAGGGCCTTCGAGCAGTACTTC
TRBJ2-3	TRBV6-5	TRBD2	CASSSLAGGLTDTQYF	TGTGCCAGCAGTTCCCTAGCGGGAGGTCTCACAGATACGCAGTATTTT
TRBJ2-2	TRBV19	TRBD2	CASSMWEGNTGELFF	TGTGCCAGTAGTATGTGGGAGGGAAACACCGGGGAGCTGTTTTTT
TRBJ1-2	TRBV6-6	TRBD1	CASSAHQGAEGYTF	TGTGCCAGCAGCGCCCATCAGGGGGCGGAGGGCTACACCTTC